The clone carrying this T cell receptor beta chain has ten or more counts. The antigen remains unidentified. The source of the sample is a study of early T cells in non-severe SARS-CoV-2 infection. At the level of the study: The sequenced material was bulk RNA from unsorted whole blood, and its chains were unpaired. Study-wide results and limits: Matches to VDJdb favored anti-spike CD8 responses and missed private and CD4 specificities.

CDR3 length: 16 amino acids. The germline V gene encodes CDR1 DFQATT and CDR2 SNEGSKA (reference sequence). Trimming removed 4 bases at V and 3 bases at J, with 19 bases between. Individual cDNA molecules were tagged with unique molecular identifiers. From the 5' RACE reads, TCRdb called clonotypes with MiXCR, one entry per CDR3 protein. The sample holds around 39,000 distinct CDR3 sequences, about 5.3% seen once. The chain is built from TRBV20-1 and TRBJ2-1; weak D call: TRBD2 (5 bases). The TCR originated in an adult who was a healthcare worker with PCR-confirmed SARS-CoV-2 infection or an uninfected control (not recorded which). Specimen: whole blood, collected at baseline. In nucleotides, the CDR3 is TGCAGTGCTACCAAACGTCTTGCGGGCAACTACAATGAGCAGTTCTTC. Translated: CSATKRLAGNYNEQFF.